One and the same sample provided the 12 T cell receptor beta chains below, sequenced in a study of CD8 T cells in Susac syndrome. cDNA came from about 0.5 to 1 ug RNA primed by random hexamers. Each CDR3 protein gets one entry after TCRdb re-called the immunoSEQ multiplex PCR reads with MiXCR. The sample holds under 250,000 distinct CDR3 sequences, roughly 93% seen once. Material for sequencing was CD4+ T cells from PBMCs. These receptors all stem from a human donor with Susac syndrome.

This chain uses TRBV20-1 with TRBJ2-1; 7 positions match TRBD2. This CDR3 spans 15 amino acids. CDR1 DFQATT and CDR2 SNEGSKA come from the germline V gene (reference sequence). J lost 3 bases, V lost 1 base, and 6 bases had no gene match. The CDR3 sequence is CSARVASGDYNEQFF. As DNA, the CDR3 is TGCAGTGCTAGAGTGGCTAGCGGAGACTACAATGAGCAGTTCTTC.

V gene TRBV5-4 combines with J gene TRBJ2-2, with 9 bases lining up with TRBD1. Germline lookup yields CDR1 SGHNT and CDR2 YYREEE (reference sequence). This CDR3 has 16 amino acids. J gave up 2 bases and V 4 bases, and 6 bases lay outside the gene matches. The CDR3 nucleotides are TGTGCCAGCAGCCCAAGACAGGGGGACAACACCGGGGAGCTGTTTTTT. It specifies CASSPRQGDNTGELFF.

CDR3 coding DNA: TGTGCCAGTAGTAAGGGACAGGATAGCAATCAGCCCCAGCATTTT. It translates to CASSKGQDSNQPQHF. The chain uses TRBV19 and TRBJ1-5, with 8 bases fitting TRBD1. Germline lookup yields CDR1 LNHDA and CDR2 SQIVND (reference sequence). The CDR3 length is 15 residues. V lost 4 bases and J lost 0; bases outside the gene matches: 2.

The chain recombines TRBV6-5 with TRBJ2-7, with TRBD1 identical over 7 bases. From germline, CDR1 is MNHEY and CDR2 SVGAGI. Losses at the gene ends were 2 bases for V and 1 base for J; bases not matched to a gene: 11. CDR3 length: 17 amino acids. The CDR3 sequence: CASSYGATGSASYEQYF. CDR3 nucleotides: TGTGCCAGCAGTTACGGCGCGACAGGGAGTGCGTCCTACGAGCAGTACTTC.

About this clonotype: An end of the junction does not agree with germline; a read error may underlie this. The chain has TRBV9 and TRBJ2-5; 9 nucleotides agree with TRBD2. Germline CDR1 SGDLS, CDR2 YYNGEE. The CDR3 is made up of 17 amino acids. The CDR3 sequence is CATSPPGEAGGRETQYF. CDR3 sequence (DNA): TGTGCCACCAGCCCCCCCGGGGAGGCGGGGGGGCGGGAGACCCAGTACTTC. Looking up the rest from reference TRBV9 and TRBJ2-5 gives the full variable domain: DSGVTQTPKHLITATGQRVTLRCSPRSGDLSVYWYQQSLDQGLQFLIQYYNGEERAKGNILERFSAQQFPDLHSELNLSSLELGDSALYFCATSPPGEAGGRETQYFGPGTRLLVL.

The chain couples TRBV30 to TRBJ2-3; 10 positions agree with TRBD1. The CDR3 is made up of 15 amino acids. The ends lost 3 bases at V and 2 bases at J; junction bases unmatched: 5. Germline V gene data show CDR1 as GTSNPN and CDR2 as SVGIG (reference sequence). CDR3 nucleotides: TGTGCCTGGAGGGGTGACAGGGGGCACACAGATACGCAGTATTTT. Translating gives CAWRGDRGHTDTQYF.

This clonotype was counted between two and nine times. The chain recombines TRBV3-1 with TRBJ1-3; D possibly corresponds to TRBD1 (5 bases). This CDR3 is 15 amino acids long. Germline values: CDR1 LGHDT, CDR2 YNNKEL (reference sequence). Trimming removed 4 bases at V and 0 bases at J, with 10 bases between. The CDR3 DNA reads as TGTGCCAGCAGCCCTGACAGAGCCTCTGGAAACACCATATATTTT. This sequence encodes CASSPDRASGNTIYF.

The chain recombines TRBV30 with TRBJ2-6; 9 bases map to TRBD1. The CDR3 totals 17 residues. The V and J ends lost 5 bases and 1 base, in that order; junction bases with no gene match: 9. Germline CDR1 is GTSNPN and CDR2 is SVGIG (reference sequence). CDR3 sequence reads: CAWDDRGIPSGANVLTF. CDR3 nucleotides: TGTGCCTGGGACGACAGGGGGATTCCTTCTGGGGCCAACGTCCTGACTTTC.

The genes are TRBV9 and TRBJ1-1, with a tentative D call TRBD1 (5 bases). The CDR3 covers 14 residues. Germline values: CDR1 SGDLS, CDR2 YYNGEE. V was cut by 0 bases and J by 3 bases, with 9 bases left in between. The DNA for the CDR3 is TGTGCCAGCAGCGTAGATCAAGGGGACACTGAAGCTTTCTTT. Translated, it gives CASSVDQGDTEAFF.

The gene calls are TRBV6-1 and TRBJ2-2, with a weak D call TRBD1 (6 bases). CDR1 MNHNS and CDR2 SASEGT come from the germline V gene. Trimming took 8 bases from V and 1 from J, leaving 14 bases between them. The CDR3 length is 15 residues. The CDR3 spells CASLGSQGNTGELFF. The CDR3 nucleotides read TGTGCCAGCTTAGGTTCACAGGGGAACACCGGGGAGCTGTTTTTT.

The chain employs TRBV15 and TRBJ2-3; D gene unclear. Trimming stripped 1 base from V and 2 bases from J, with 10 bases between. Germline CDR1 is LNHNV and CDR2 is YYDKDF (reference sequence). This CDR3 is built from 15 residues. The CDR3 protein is CATSRAQPLTDTQYF. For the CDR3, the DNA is TGTGCCACCAGCAGAGCTCAGCCCCTCACAGATACGCAGTATTTT.

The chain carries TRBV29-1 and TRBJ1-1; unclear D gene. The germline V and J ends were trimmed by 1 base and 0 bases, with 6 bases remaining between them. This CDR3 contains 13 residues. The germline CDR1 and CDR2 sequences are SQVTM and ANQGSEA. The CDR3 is CSVEAQLNTEAFF. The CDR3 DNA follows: TGCAGCGTTGAAGCACAGCTGAACACTGAAGCTTTCTTT.